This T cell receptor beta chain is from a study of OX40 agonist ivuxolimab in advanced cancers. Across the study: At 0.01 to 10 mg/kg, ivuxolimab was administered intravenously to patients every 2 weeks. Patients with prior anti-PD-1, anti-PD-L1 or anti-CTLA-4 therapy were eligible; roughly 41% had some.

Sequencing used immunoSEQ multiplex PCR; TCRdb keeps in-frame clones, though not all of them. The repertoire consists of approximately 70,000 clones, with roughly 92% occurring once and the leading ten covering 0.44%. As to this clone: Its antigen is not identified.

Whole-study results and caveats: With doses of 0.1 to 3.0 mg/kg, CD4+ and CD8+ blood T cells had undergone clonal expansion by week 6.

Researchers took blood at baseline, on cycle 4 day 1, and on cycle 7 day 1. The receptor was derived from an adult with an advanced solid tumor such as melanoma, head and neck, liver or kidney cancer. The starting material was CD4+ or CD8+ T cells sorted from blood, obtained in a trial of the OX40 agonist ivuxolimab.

This chain's CDR3 is CASSLDLSLAKNIQYF. CDR3 in DNA: TGTGCCAGCAGCCTAGATTTGAGTCTAGCCAAAAACATTCAGTACTTC. The rearrangement joins TRBV2 to TRBJ2-4, with D uncertain. The CDR3 loop spans 16 amino acids. Trimming took 6 bases from V and 0 from J, leaving 15 bases between them. Per germline, CDR1 SNHLY and CDR2 FYNNEI.